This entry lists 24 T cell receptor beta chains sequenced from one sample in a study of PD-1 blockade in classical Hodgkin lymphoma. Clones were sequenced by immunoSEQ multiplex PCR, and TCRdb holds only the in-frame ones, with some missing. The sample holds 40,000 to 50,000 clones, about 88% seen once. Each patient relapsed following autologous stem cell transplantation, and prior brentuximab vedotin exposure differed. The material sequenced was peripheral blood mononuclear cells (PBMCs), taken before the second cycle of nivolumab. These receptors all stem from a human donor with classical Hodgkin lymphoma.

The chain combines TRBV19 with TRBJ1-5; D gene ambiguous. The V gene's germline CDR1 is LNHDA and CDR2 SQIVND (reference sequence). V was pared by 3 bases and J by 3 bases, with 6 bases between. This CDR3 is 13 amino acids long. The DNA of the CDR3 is TGTGCCAGTAGTATTGGCTTCAATCAGCCCCAGCATTTT. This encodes CASSIGFNQPQHF.

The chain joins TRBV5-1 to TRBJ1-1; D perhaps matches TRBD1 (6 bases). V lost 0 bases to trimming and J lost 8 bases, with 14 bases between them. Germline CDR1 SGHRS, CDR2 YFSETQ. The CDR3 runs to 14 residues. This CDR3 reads CASSLEGGAREAFF. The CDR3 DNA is TGCGCCAGCAGCTTGGAGGGGGGCGCGCGCGAAGCTTTCTTT.

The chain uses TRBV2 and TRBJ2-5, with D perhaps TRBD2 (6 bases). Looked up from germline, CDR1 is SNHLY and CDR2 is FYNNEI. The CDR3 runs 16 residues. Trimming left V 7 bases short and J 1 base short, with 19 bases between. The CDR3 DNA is TGTGCCAGCAACGACCCACCGGGGGTCTCCCAAGAGACCCAGTACTTC. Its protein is CASNDPPGVSQETQYF.

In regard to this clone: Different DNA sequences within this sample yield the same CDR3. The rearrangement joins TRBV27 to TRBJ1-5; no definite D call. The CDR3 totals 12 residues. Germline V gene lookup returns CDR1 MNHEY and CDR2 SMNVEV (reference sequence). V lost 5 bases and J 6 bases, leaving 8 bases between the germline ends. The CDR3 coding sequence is TGTGCCAGCAGTGGCCAAGGTCAGCCCCAGCATTTT. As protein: CASSGQGQPQHF.

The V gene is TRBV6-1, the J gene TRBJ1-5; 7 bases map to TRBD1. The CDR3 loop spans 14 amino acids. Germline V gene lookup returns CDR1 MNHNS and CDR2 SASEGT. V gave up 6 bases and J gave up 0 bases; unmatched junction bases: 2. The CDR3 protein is CASRDRTSNQPQHF. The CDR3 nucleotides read TGTGCCAGCAGGGACAGGACTAGCAATCAGCCCCAGCATTTT.

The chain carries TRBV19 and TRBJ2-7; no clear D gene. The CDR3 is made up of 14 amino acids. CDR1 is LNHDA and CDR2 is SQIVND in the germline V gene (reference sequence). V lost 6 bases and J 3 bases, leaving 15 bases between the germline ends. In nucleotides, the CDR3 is TGTGCCAGTAGCTCAGGCCGTGGCAGCTACGAGCAGTACTTC. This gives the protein CASSSGRGSYEQYF. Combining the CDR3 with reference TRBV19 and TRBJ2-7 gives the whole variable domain DGGITQSPKYLFRKEGQNVTLSCEQNLNHDAMYWYRQDPGQGLRLIYYSQIVNDFQKGDIAEGYSVSREKKESFPLTVTSAQKNPTAFYLCASSSGRGSYEQYFGPGTRLTVT.

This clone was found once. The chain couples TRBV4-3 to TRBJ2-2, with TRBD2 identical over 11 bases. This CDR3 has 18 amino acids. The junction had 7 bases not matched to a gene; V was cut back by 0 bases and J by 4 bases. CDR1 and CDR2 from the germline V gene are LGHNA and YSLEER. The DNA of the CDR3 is TGCGCCAGCAGCCAAGAGGTAGCGGGGGGGCCGGGCACCGGGGAGCTGTTTTTT. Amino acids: CASSQEVAGGPGTGELFF.

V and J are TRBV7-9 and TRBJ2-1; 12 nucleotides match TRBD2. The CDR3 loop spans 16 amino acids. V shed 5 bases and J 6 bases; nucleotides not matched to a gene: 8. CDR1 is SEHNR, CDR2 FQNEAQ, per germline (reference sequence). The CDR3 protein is CASSPPTSGGTNEQFF. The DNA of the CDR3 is TGTGCCAGCAGCCCCCCCACTAGCGGGGGGACCAATGAGCAGTTCTTC. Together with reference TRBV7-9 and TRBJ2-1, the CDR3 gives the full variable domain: DTGVSQNPRHKITKRGQNVTFRCDPISEHNRLYWYRQTLGQGPEFLTYFQNEAQLEKSRLLSDRFSAERPKGSFSTLEIQRTEQGDSAMYLCASSPPTSGGTNEQFFGPGTRLTVL.

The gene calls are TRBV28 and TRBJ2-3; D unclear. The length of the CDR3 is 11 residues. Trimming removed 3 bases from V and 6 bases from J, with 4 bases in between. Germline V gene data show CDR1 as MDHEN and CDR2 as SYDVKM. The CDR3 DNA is TGTGCCAGCAGTTTTACTGATACGCAGTATTTT. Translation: CASSFTDTQYF.

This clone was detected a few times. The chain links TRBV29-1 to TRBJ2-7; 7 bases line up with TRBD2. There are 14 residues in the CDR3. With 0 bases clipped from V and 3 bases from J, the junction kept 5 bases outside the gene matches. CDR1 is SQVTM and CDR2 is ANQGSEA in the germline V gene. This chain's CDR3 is CSVEELSSGYEQYF. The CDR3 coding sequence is TGCAGCGTTGAAGAGCTGTCTAGCGGCTACGAGCAGTACTTC.

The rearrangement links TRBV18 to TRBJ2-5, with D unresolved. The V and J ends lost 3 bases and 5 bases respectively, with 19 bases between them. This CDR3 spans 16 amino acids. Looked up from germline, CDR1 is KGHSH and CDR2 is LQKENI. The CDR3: CASSPRVQASRETQYF. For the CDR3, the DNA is TGTGCCAGCTCACCGCGCGTTCAAGCATCAAGGGAGACCCAGTACTTC.

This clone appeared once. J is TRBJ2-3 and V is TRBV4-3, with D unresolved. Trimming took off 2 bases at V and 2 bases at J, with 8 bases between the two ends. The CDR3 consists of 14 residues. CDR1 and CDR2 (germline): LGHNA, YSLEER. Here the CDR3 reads CASSQLSNTDTQYF. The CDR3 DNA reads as TGCGCCAGCAGCCAACTCTCAAACACAGATACGCAGTATTTT.

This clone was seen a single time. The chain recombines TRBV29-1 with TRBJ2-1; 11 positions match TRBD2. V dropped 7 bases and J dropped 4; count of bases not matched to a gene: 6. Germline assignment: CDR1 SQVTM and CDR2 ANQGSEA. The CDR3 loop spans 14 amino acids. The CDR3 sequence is CSGTGTSGYNEQFF. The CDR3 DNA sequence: TGCAGCGGAACCGGGACTAGCGGTTACAATGAGCAGTTCTTC.

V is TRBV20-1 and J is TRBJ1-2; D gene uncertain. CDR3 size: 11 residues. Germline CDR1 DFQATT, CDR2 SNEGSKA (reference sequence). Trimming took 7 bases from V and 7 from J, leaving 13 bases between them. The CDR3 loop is CSGIDPGGYTF. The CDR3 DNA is TGCAGTGGTATAGACCCGGGTGGCTACACCTTC.

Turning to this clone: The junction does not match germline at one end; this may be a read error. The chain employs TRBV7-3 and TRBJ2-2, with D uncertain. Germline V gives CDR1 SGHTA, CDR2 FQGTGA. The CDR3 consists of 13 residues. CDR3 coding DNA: TGTGCCAGCAGCCTAACAGACACCGGGGAGCTGTTTTTT. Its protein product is CASSLTDTGELFF. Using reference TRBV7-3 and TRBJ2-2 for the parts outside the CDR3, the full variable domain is GAGVSQTPSNKVTEKGKYVELRCDPISGHTALYWYRQSLGQGPEFLIYFQGTGAADDSGLPNDRFFAVRPEGSVSTLKIQRTERGDSAVYLCASSLTDTGELFFGEGSRLTVL.

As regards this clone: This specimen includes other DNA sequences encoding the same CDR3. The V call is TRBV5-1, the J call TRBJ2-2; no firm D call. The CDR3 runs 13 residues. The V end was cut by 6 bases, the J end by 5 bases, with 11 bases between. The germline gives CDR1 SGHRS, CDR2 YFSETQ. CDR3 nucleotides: TGCGCCAGCACCGGTGGCGGAACCGGGGAGCTGTTTTTT. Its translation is CASTGGGTGELFF.

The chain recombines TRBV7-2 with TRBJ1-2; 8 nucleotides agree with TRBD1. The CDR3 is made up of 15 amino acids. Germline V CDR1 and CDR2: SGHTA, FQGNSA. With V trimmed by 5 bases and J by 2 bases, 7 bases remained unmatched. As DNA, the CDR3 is TGTGCCAGCAGCGTGTCAGGGGGCCAAAACTATGGCTACACCTTC. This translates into CASSVSGGQNYGYTF.

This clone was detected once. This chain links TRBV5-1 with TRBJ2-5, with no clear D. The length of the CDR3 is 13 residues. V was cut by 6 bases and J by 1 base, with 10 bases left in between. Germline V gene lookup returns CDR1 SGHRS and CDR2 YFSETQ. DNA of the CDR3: TGCGCCAGCACCTCCTCGGTCCAAGAGACCCAGTACTTC. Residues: CASTSSVQETQYF.

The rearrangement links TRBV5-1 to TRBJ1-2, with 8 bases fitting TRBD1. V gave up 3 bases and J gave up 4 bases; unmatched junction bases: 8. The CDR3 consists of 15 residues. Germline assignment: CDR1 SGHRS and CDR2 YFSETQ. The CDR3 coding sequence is TGCGCCAGCAGCTCCACCCCCGACAGGGGCTATGGCTACACCTTC. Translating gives CASSSTPDRGYGYTF.

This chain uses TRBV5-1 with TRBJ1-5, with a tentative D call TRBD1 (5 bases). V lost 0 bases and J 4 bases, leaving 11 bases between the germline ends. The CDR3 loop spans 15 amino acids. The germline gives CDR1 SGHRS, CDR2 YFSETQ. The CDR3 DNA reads TGCGCCAGCAGCTTGGGGGACGGATTTAATCAGCCCCAGCATTTT. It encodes CASSLGDGFNQPQHF.

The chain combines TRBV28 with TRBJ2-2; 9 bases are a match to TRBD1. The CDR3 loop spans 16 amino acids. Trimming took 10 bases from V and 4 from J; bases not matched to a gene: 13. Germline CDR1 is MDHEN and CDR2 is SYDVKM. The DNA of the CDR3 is TGTGCCATCAACCGGTGGGGGACAGGGAGCACCGGGGAGCTGTTTTTT. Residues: CAINRWGTGSTGELFF.

CDR3 DNA: TGTGCCAGCAGCTTTAAGTGGGGGGACAATGAGCAGTTCTTC. Protein product: CASSFKWGDNEQFF. V is TRBV11-2 and J is TRBJ2-1, with D perhaps TRBD2 (6 bases). Germline V CDR1 and CDR2: SGHAT, FQNNGV. The CDR3 totals 14 residues. Trimming stripped 3 bases from V and 5 bases from J, with 11 bases between.

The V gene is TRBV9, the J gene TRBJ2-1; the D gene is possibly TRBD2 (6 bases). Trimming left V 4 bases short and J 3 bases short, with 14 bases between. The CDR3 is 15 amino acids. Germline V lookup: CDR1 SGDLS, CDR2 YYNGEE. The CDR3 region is CASSPRLANYNEQFF. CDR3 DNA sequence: TGTGCCAGCAGCCCTCGGCTAGCGAACTACAATGAGCAGTTCTTC.

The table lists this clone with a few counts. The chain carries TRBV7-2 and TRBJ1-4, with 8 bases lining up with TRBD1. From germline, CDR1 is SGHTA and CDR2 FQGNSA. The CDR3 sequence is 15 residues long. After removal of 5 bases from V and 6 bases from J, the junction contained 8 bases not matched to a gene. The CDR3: CASSPWTGPYEKLFF. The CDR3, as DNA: TGTGCCAGCAGCCCCTGGACAGGGCCTTATGAAAAACTGTTTTTT.